These 9 T cell receptor beta chains share one sample of origin, sequenced in a study of blood T cell repertoires in COVID-19. TCRdb's table, derived via immunoSEQ multiplex PCR, lists solely in-frame clones and lacks some. The data contain tens of thousands of clones, about four fifths of them singletons. What was sequenced was peripheral blood. Receptor source: a man aged 70 or older with COVID-19, enrolled during active disease.

The chain has TRBV6-5 and TRBJ1-1, with D perhaps matching TRBD1 (6 bases). V was clipped by 4 bases and J by 5 bases, with 11 bases between them. This CDR3 comprises 13 residues. From germline, CDR1 is MNHEY and CDR2 SVGAGI. Written as DNA, the CDR3 is TGTGCCAGCAGTTGGGGGCTTCAAACTGAAGCTTTCTTT. Translating gives CASSWGLQTEAFF.

The chain has TRBV4-2 and TRBJ1-1, with D possibly matching TRBD1 (6 bases). CDR1 is LGHNA, CDR2 YNFKEQ, per germline. CDR3 size: 17 residues. Trimming left V 2 bases short and J 7 bases short, with 23 bases between. CDR3 sequence: CASSQQTSSDRPNEAFF. CDR3 sequence (DNA): TGTGCCAGCAGCCAACAGACCTCCTCGGACAGACCGAATGAAGCTTTCTTT.

The genes are TRBV19 and TRBJ1-3; D is perhaps TRBD1 (6 bases). CDR3 length: 16 residues. Trimming took off 10 bases at V and 0 bases at J, with 19 bases between the two ends. Germline V gene sequence: CDR1 LNHDA, CDR2 SQIVND (reference sequence). This CDR3 is CATRKGVFSSGNTIYF. The CDR3, as DNA: TGTGCCACTCGCAAGGGGGTTTTCAGCTCTGGAAACACCATATATTTT.

This sequence joins TRBV10-3 and TRBJ1-1, with D maybe TRBD1 (6 bases). The length of the CDR3 is 12 residues. Germline CDR1 is ENHRY and CDR2 is SYGVKD. Trimming took off 10 bases at V and 6 bases at J, with 15 bases between the two ends. This CDR3 is CANLQGEPEAFF. The CDR3 DNA reads TGTGCCAACCTACAGGGAGAGCCTGAAGCTTTCTTT.

This rearrangement joins TRBV10-1 to TRBJ2-7, with 7 positions matching TRBD2. The CDR3 sequence is 15 residues long. CDR1 and CDR2 from the germline V gene are WNHNN and SYGVQD (reference sequence). J was trimmed by 5 bases and V by 3 bases; bases with no gene match: 10. CDR3 region: CASSDRLAATNEQYF. In nucleotides, the CDR3 is TGCGCCAGCAGTGACCGACTAGCAGCGACCAACGAGCAGTACTTC.

The gene calls are TRBV30 and TRBJ2-3, with 8 bases identical to TRBD1. Germline V gene lookup returns CDR1 GTSNPN and CDR2 SVGIG (reference sequence). CDR3 length equals 15 residues. Trimming cost V 2 bases and J 6 bases; bases outside gene matches: 10. CDR3 DNA sequence: TGTGCCTGGAGTTATGGGCAGGGGGCGCGGGATACGCAGTATTTT. It yields the protein CAWSYGQGARDTQYF.

The chain is built from TRBV20-1 and TRBJ1-2, with unresolved D. This CDR3 has 13 amino acids. The V end was cut by 3 bases, the J end by 0 bases, with 8 bases between. Looked up from germline, CDR1 is DFQATT and CDR2 is SNEGSKA (reference sequence). In DNA, the CDR3 is TGCAGTGCTAGTACCCAGACTAACTATGGCTACACCTTC. This codes for CSASTQTNYGYTF.

In its sample, this clone was seen once. The chain uses TRBV18 and TRBJ1-5, with D possibly TRBD1 on 5 matching bases. V was clipped by 5 bases and J by 5 bases, with 10 bases between them. In germline, CDR1 is KGHSH, CDR2 LQKENI. The CDR3 loop spans 13 amino acids. The CDR3 region is CASSSDIHQPQHF. CDR3 bases: TGTGCCAGCTCATCGGACATCCATCAGCCCCAGCATTTT.

The rearrangement links TRBV19 to TRBJ2-7, with 8 bases that match TRBD1. V shed 5 bases, J shed 3 bases, and the junction held 12 bases outside the gene matches. In germline, CDR1 is LNHDA, CDR2 SQIVND (reference sequence). This CDR3 has 16 residues. The CDR3 nucleotides are TGTGCCAGTAGTCCTCGAGATGGACAGGGATACTACGAGCAGTACTTC. It specifies CASSPRDGQGYYEQYF.